This TCR beta chain originates from a study of blood T cell repertoires in COVID-19. The CDR3 length is 14 residues. Trimming removed 3 bases at V and 2 bases at J, with 10 bases between. CDR1 ENHRY and CDR2 SYGVKD come from the germline V gene. Libraries were prepared by immunoSEQ multiplex PCR; TCRdb keeps only in-frame clonotypes and omits some of them. The sample records 100,000 to 120,000 clones, about 87% being singletons. This clone was counted a single time. Sequenced: peripheral blood. V usage is TRBV10-3 and J usage is TRBJ1-1, with a tentative D call TRBD1 (5 bases). The receptor was isolated from a woman aged 45-65 years with acute or convalescent COVID-19. The CDR3 DNA follows: TGTGCCATCAGTGAAAGAAGGGGAAACACTGAAGCTTTCTTT. Translated, it gives CAISERRGNTEAFF.